A selection of T cell receptor beta chains follows, all from one sample in a study of blood T cell repertoires in COVID-19. The table came from immunoSEQ multiplex PCR; TCRdb's copy has only in-frame clones and leaves some out. The repertoire holds under 250,000 clones, with around 81% as singletons. Source material: peripheral blood. The receptors originated from a man aged 25-40 years who had recovered from COVID-19. Both conserved end residues are part of each CDR3. The D gene is left open where the match is weak. The size entry is marked missing in some rows and otherwise reads once, few, many or a size class.

V	D	J	size	DNA	CDR3
TRBV24-1	.	TRBJ1-6	.	TGTGCCACCACCGATTCACCCCTCCACTTT	CATTDSPLHF
TRBV5-1	TRBD1	TRBJ1-1	few	TGCGCCAGCAGCTTGATCACAGGGGCAACTGAAGCTTTCTTT	CASSLITGATEAFF
TRBV4-1	.	TRBJ1-5	.	TGCGCCAGCAGCCTGCCAGGGGTTATCCAGCCCCAGCATTTT	CASSLPGVIQPQHF
TRBV19	.	TRBJ1-1	.	TGTGCCAGCACCCCAGGGAAACCTGGGAACACTGAAGCTTTCTTT	CASTPGKPGNTEAFF
TRBV7-9	.	TRBJ2-5	.	TGTGCCAGCAGTCCCTGGACTGACCAAGAGACCCAGTACTTC	CASSPWTDQETQYF
TRBV7-3	TRBD2	TRBJ2-7	few	TGTGCCAGCAGCTTGGGGCCAGCGGGGTCCTACGAGCAGTACTTC	CASSLGPAGSYEQYF
TRBV2	TRBD1	TRBJ1-2	few	TGTGCCAGCCGGCGCTCCGGGACAGAGAACTATGGCTACACCTTC	CASRRSGTENYGYTF
TRBV19	.	TRBJ1-3	.	TGTGCCAGTACCCCCCAGATACCCTCTGGAAACACCATATATTTT	CASTPQIPSGNTIYF
TRBV2	.	TRBJ1-4	.	TGTGCCAGCAAAAAGACAGCAACTAATGAAAAACTGTTTTTT	CASKKTATNEKLFF
TRBV15	.	TRBJ1-3	.	TGTGCCACCAGCAGAGCGGGGTACGCTGGAAACACCATATATTTT	CATSRAGYAGNTIYF
TRBV7-2	TRBD2	TRBJ2-7	.	TGTGCCAGCAGCTTAAAATGGACTAGCGGGGTCCTTTCCTACGAGCAGTACTTC	CASSLKWTSGVLSYEQYF
TRBV4-1	.	TRBJ1-6	.	TGCGCCAGCAGCCCCCTCGGGGGGATTGACTCACCCCTCCACTTT	CASSPLGGIDSPLHF
TRBV12-3/TRBV12-4	TRBD2	TRBJ2-5	.	TGTGCCAGCAGATTGGGGGGGGAGACCCAGTACTTC	CASRLGGETQYF
TRBV6-5	TRBD1	TRBJ2-7	once	TGTGCCAGCAGAAAGGACAGGGGATACGAGCAGTACTTC	CASRKDRGYEQYF
TRBV5-6	.	TRBJ1-2	.	TGTGCCAGCAGCTTGGGGCACATCGTAGGCTACACCTTC	CASSLGHIVGYTF
TRBV15	TRBD1	TRBJ1-1	once	TGTGCCACCAGCTCACGAAGGGGACAGGGATTTAGTGAAGCTTTCTTT	CATSSRRGQGFSEAFF
TRBV5-6	TRBD1	TRBJ1-4	.	TGTGCCAGCAGCCTCGACAGGGGGAACCTCGCAACTAATGAAAAACTGTTTTTT	CASSLDRGNLATNEKLFF
TRBV28	TRBD2	TRBJ2-3	.	TGTGCCAGCAGACTAGCGGGGCGAGATACGCAGTATTTT	CASRLAGRDTQYF
TRBV12-3/TRBV12-4	.	TRBJ1-2	once	TGTGCCAGCAGTTTTAGTCTGAACTATGGCTACACCTTC	CASSFSLNYGYTF
TRBV28	.	TRBJ1-2	.	TGTGCCACCCAGGCAAGGGGCCGACCGCGCTATGGCTACACCTTC	CATQARGRPRYGYTF
TRBV29-1	.	TRBJ2-5	.	TGCAGCGTTGCAGACGGTCAAGAGACCCAGTACTTC	CSVADGQETQYF
TRBV7-8	.	TRBJ2-2	.	TGTGCCAGCAGCTCGATCCGAAGGGGACTCTGGAACACCGGGGAGCTGTTTTTT	CASSSIRRGLWNTGELFF
TRBV6-5	TRBD1	TRBJ1-3	.	TGTGCCAGCAGCCCGGGACAGAACTCTGGAAACACCATATATTTT	CASSPGQNSGNTIYF
TRBV29-1	TRBD1	TRBJ2-3	.	TGCGGGACAGCCCTTACTAGCACAGATACGCAGTATTTT	CGTALTSTDTQYF
TRBV2	TRBD1	TRBJ1-2	.	TGTGCCGCGTCCGGGACAGCTTTCGTCGGCTACACCTTC	CAASGTAFVGYTF
TRBV5-1	TRBD1	TRBJ1-1	.	TGCGCCAGCAGCTTGGGACAGGGGGCGTCTGGAGCTTTCTTT	CASSLGQGASGAFF
TRBV7-2	.	TRBJ2-2	.	TGTGCCAGCAGCTTAGTGCAACTCGGGTCCACCGGGGAGCTGTTTTTT	CASSLVQLGSTGELFF
TRBV11-1	.	TRBJ1-2	.	TGTGCCAGCAGCTTTGAGGGAGAAGACTACACCTTC	CASSFEGEDYTF
TRBV10-3	TRBD1	TRBJ1-5	.	TGTGCCACGCGGACAGGGGGGGATCAGCCCCAGCATTTT	CATRTGGDQPQHF
TRBV13	.	TRBJ2-7	.	TGTGCCAGCAGCGGGCGGGCCTACGAGCAGTACTTC	CASSGRAYEQYF
TRBV5-6	TRBD2	TRBJ2-2	.	TGTGCCAGCAGCCTTACCCGTCTGACTAGCGGGGGGAACACCGGGGAGCTGTTTTTT	CASSLTRLTSGGNTGELFF
TRBV6-5	TRBD1	TRBJ2-5	.	TGTGCCAGCAGTCCGGACAGGGCGGAGACCCAGTACTTC	CASSPDRAETQYF
TRBV7-8	.	TRBJ2-7	few	TGTGCCAGCAGCTTAGCGGGGGCCGTCGAGCAGTACTTC	CASSLAGAVEQYF
TRBV25-1	.	TRBJ2-7	.	TGTGCCAGCAGTAAAACCGGGACGGGGGTCGGCGAGCAGTACTTC	CASSKTGTGVGEQYF
TRBV18	.	TRBJ2-5	.	TGTGCCAGCTCACCATCTCGAGCGACCCAGTACTTC	CASSPSRATQYF
TRBV27	.	TRBJ2-1	.	TGTGCCAGCAGTTTAAGGGGTCCTAGCAATGAGCAGTTCTTC	CASSLRGPSNEQFF
TRBV19	TRBD1	TRBJ1-1	few	TGTGCCAGTAGTATGGACAGGGGAGCCACTGAAGCTTTCTTT	CASSMDRGATEAFF
TRBV29-1	.	TRBJ2-7	.	TGCAGCGTCCGGACGGTGGGCGGGAACGAGCAGTACTTC	CSVRTVGGNEQYF
TRBV24-1	TRBD2	TRBJ2-2	.	TGTGCCACCAGTGATCGGCTAGCGGGGGTGACCGGGGAGCTGTTTTTT	CATSDRLAGVTGELFF
TRBV19	TRBD1	TRBJ1-2	.	TGTGCCAGTAGTGGAGGGGGCAGGGGCCGCGGCTACACCTTC	CASSGGGRGRGYTF
TRBV2	TRBD1	TRBJ1-2	.	TGTGCCAGCCTACTGACAGGGGGCAACTATGGCTACACCTTC	CASLLTGGNYGYTF
TRBV19	TRBD1	TRBJ1-2	.	TGTGCCAGTAGCCAACGGACAGGGTCCTATGGCTACACCTTC	CASSQRTGSYGYTF
TRBV2	.	TRBJ1-3	.	TGTGCCAGCAGCGCCCAGGGTTCTGGAAACACCATATATTTT	CASSAQGSGNTIYF
TRBV5-1	TRBD2	TRBJ2-7	.	TGCGCCAGCAGCTTGGCTAGCGGCTTAACTGACGAGCAGTACTTC	CASSLASGLTDEQYF
TRBV6-5	.	TRBJ1-1	.	TGTGCCAGCAGTAACCCGGGGCCCGGGGGAGCTTTCTTT	CASSNPGPGGAFF
TRBV9	TRBD2	TRBJ2-3	.	TGTGCCAGCTCCGTAGCGGGGGGAATCACAGATACGCAGTATTTT	CASSVAGGITDTQYF
TRBV5-4	.	TRBJ2-1	.	TGTGCCAGCAGCTTGGCCCACGACAGTGCGCAGGATGAGCAGTTCTTC	CASSLAHDSAQDEQFF
TRBV3-1/TRBV3-2	.	TRBJ1-1	.	TGTGCCAGCAGCCAAGGCGGGAGCAGGACTGAAGCTTTCTTT	CASSQGGSRTEAFF